A selection of T cell receptor beta chains follows, all from one sample in a study of control samples from healthy donors and cancer patients. The method was immunoSEQ multiplex PCR; TCRdb's version includes in-frame clones alone and lacks a portion of them. The data hold roughly 120,000 clones, with approximately 94% observed a single time. Sequences were obtained from PBMCs. These receptor sequences come from a man aged 45-65 years with head and neck cancer. Each CDR3 is given with its conserved first and last residue. Fields, in order: J gene, D gene, V gene, clone size, CDR3 DNA, CDR3 protein. A D gene is named only where the DNA matches it firmly. Not all rows give a size; the values are once, few, many and, for expanded clones, a class.

j_gene: TRBJ1-6
d_gene: -
v_gene: TRBV30
abundance: -
CDR3nt: TGTGCCTGGGCGTCGGGGGTTGGGAATTCACCCCTCCACTTT
CDR3aa: CAWASGVGNSPLHF

j_gene: TRBJ2-5
d_gene: -
v_gene: TRBV7-9
abundance: -
CDR3nt: TGTGCCAGCACCCAGACCCGGGAGACCCAGTACTTC
CDR3aa: CASTQTRETQYF

j_gene: TRBJ1-5
d_gene: -
v_gene: TRBV4-1
abundance: -
CDR3nt: TGCGCCAGCAGCCAAAGGGGGGGGGTTAGCAATCAGCCCCAGCATTTT
CDR3aa: CASSQRGGVSNQPQHF

j_gene: TRBJ1-1
d_gene: -
v_gene: TRBV6-1
abundance: many
CDR3nt: TGTGCCAGCAGTGAACTAGGACGGCCAGAAGCTTTCTTT
CDR3aa: CASSELGRPEAFF

j_gene: TRBJ1-4
d_gene: TRBD1
v_gene: TRBV5-8
abundance: -
CDR3nt: TGTGCCAGCAGTTTTCAGGGGGAACTAACTAATGAAAAACTGTTTTTT
CDR3aa: CASSFQGELTNEKLFF

j_gene: TRBJ1-1
d_gene: -
v_gene: TRBV9
abundance: once
CDR3nt: TGTGCCAGCAGCGTAGGTAGACACGAGAACACTGAAGCTTTCTTT
CDR3aa: CASSVGRHENTEAFF

j_gene: TRBJ2-1
d_gene: -
v_gene: TRBV7-3
abundance: once
CDR3nt: TGTGCCAGCAGCTTAGGCGTTGAGCAGTTCTTC
CDR3aa: CASSLGVEQFF

j_gene: TRBJ1-2
d_gene: -
v_gene: TRBV24-1
abundance: -
CDR3nt: TGTGCCACCAGTGAAGGAGCTGGGCTTGGCTACACCTTC
CDR3aa: CATSEGAGLGYTF

j_gene: TRBJ2-7
d_gene: -
v_gene: TRBV5-1
abundance: -
CDR3nt: TGCGCCAGCAGCTTGGAAGGGGCCTACGAGCAGTACTTC
CDR3aa: CASSLEGAYEQYF

j_gene: TRBJ1-3
d_gene: -
v_gene: TRBV2
abundance: -
CDR3nt: TGTGCCAGCAGTGAAGGGCAGGGTGTCGGAAACACCATATATTTT
CDR3aa: CASSEGQGVGNTIYF

j_gene: TRBJ1-2
d_gene: -
v_gene: TRBV6-6
abundance: -
CDR3nt: TGTGCCAGCAGTAACCCACAGCTTCTAGAGGGGTATGGCTACACCTTC
CDR3aa: CASSNPQLLEGYGYTF

j_gene: TRBJ2-2
d_gene: -
v_gene: TRBV11-2
abundance: -
CDR3nt: TGTGCCAGCAGCTACCAAAACACCGGGGAGCTGTTTTTT
CDR3aa: CASSYQNTGELFF

j_gene: TRBJ1-1
d_gene: -
v_gene: TRBV4-2
abundance: -
CDR3nt: TGTGCCAGCAACCACATTTTCTTCAGGGGCGAATCGAACACTGAAGCTTTCTTT
CDR3aa: CASNHIFFRGESNTEAFF

j_gene: TRBJ2-5
d_gene: TRBD1
v_gene: TRBV6-6
abundance: -
CDR3nt: TGTGCCAGCAGTCAACAGGGGGAGACCCAGTACTTC
CDR3aa: CASSQQGETQYF

j_gene: TRBJ1-2
d_gene: -
v_gene: TRBV19
abundance: -
CDR3nt: TGTGCCAGTAGTCCCGACAGGAACTATGGCTACACCTTC
CDR3aa: CASSPDRNYGYTF

j_gene: TRBJ2-5
d_gene: -
v_gene: TRBV5-1
abundance: -
CDR3nt: TGCGCCAGCAGCTCCAAAGAGACCCAGTACTTC
CDR3aa: CASSSKETQYF

j_gene: TRBJ2-5
d_gene: TRBD2
v_gene: TRBV9
abundance: -
CDR3nt: TGTGCCAGCAGCCCTGGACTAGCGGGGAGAGAGACCCAGTACTTC
CDR3aa: CASSPGLAGRETQYF

j_gene: TRBJ1-1
d_gene: -
v_gene: TRBV10-2
abundance: -
CDR3nt: TGCGCCAGCAAGGGCTGGGAGACTATGAACACTGAAGCTTTCTTT
CDR3aa: CASKGWETMNTEAFF

j_gene: TRBJ2-7
d_gene: TRBD1
v_gene: TRBV19
abundance: -
CDR3nt: TGTGCATCCGGGACAGGGGTTTACGAGCAGTACTTC
CDR3aa: CASGTGVYEQYF

j_gene: TRBJ1-5
d_gene: -
v_gene: TRBV5-1
abundance: -
CDR3nt: TGCGCCAGCAGCTTGGGGTCCGGGGTTAGCAATCAGCCCCAGCATTTT
CDR3aa: CASSLGSGVSNQPQHF

j_gene: TRBJ2-7
d_gene: TRBD1
v_gene: TRBV28
abundance: -
CDR3nt: TGTGCCAGCAGTTTATGGTCCGGGACAGGGGTCTCCTACGAGCAGTACTTC
CDR3aa: CASSLWSGTGVSYEQYF

j_gene: TRBJ1-1
d_gene: -
v_gene: TRBV4-2
abundance: -
CDR3nt: TGTGCCAGCAGCCATGCCCTCGGCGGGAACATGAACACTGAAGCTTTCTTT
CDR3aa: CASSHALGGNMNTEAFF

j_gene: TRBJ2-3
d_gene: -
v_gene: TRBV24-1
abundance: -
CDR3nt: TGTGCCACCAGTGATAGTGGGGTAGATACGCAGTATTTT
CDR3aa: CATSDSGVDTQYF

j_gene: TRBJ1-5
d_gene: -
v_gene: TRBV7-9
abundance: -
CDR3nt: TGTGCCAGCAGCCCGGACAATCAGCCCCAGCATTTT
CDR3aa: CASSPDNQPQHF

j_gene: TRBJ2-2
d_gene: TRBD2
v_gene: TRBV7-8
abundance: -
CDR3nt: TGTGCCAGCAGCTTAGTGGCTAGCGGGGGAAACACCGGGGAGCTGTTTTTT
CDR3aa: CASSLVASGGNTGELFF

j_gene: TRBJ1-2
d_gene: TRBD1
v_gene: TRBV13
abundance: -
CDR3nt: TGTGCCAGCACCAACAGGGGCTTTAACTATGGCTACACCTTC
CDR3aa: CASTNRGFNYGYTF

j_gene: TRBJ2-4
d_gene: -
v_gene: TRBV11-1
abundance: once
CDR3nt: TGTGCCAGCACTCATTCCGGGGGACTAGCCAAAAACATTCAGTACTTC
CDR3aa: CASTHSGGLAKNIQYF

j_gene: TRBJ1-2
d_gene: -
v_gene: TRBV6-5
abundance: -
CDR3nt: TGTGCCAGCAGTTACGACCGGGGGACATATGGCTACACCTTC
CDR3aa: CASSYDRGTYGYTF

j_gene: TRBJ1-3
d_gene: -
v_gene: TRBV7-2
abundance: -
CDR3nt: TGTGCCAGCAGCTCCCACCTCTCTGGAAACACCATATATTTT
CDR3aa: CASSSHLSGNTIYF

j_gene: TRBJ1-1
d_gene: TRBD1
v_gene: TRBV4-1
abundance: -
CDR3nt: TGCGCCAGCAGCCCCGACAGGGTTCATACTGAAGCTTTCTTT
CDR3aa: CASSPDRVHTEAFF

j_gene: TRBJ2-7
d_gene: -
v_gene: TRBV7-2
abundance: -
CDR3nt: TGTGCCAGCAGCTTAGCGGGGGGAACCTACGAGCAGTACTTC
CDR3aa: CASSLAGGTYEQYF

j_gene: TRBJ2-7
d_gene: -
v_gene: TRBV5-3
abundance: -
CDR3nt: TGTGCCAGAAGCTTGGAGGTAGGGATCTCCTACGAGCAGTACTTC
CDR3aa: CARSLEVGISYEQYF

j_gene: TRBJ2-5
d_gene: TRBD2
v_gene: TRBV3-1/TRBV3-2
abundance: -
CDR3nt: TGTGCCAGCAGCCAAGAACGGGGGGGAACCCAAGAGACCCAGTACTTC
CDR3aa: CASSQERGGTQETQYF

j_gene: TRBJ2-5
d_gene: -
v_gene: TRBV6-5
abundance: -
CDR3nt: TGTGCCAGCAGGACGGACCTGGAAGAGACCCAGTACTTC
CDR3aa: CASRTDLEETQYF

j_gene: TRBJ2-2
d_gene: -
v_gene: TRBV6-5
abundance: -
CDR3nt: TGTGCCAGCAGTTACGGACAGCTCACCGGGGAGCTGTTTTTT
CDR3aa: CASSYGQLTGELFF

j_gene: TRBJ1-5
d_gene: TRBD1
v_gene: TRBV19
abundance: once
CDR3nt: TGTGCCAGTAAGCAGACAGGGCGCAATCAGCCCCAGCATTTT
CDR3aa: CASKQTGRNQPQHF

j_gene: TRBJ1-3
d_gene: -
v_gene: TRBV27
abundance: once
CDR3nt: TGTGCCAGCAGTCCCGGACAGGGAAACACCATATATTTT
CDR3aa: CASSPGQGNTIYF

j_gene: TRBJ1-2
d_gene: TRBD1
v_gene: TRBV6-6
abundance: -
CDR3nt: TGTGCCAGCAGTTACTCGACGGACAGGCCATATGGCTACACCTTC
CDR3aa: CASSYSTDRPYGYTF